This entry concerns a single T cell receptor beta chain. Its antigen is undetermined. This CDR3 spans 15 amino acids. Trimming took 8 bases from V and 2 from J, leaving 16 bases between them. Per germline, CDR1 LGHNT and CDR2 FRNRAP. The data derive from a study of cytomegalovirus exposure and HLA in healthy donors. Points from the study as a whole: Per a later analysis, HLA-associated TCR beta chains showed more clonal expansion than other, equally common TCR beta chains. Rare sequences made up most TCRs, while some public TCRs were found in many donors. Analyzed later, most CMV-associated TCR beta chains appeared HLA-restricted.

Use of 60 Vbeta and 13 Jbeta primers characterized the PCR. Method: immunoSEQ multiplex PCR; TCRdb's copy keeps in-frame clones and lacks some. The sample records about 160,000 clones, around 79% being singletons. Sequenced input: PBMCs. The TCR comes from a woman aged 50 to 60 in good health and CMV-seropositive. The chain couples TRBV12-5 to TRBJ1-5; D gene ambiguous. CDR3 in DNA: TGTGCTAGTACTCGGGAGGGCGAGGGCAATCAGCCCCAGCATTTT. Translation: CASTREGEGNQPQHF.